The 14 T cell receptor beta chains in this list originate from one sample, sequenced in a study of CD8 T cells in Susac syndrome. RNA totalling roughly 0.45 to 1 ug underwent reverse transcription with random hexamers. TCRdb itself ran the immunoSEQ multiplex PCR reads through MiXCR, one entry per CDR3 protein. The sample lists about 130,000 distinct CDR3 sequences; more than 90% were seen once. Sequenced: CD8+ T cells from PBMCs. These receptors came from a human donor with Susac syndrome.

The chain carries TRBV27 and TRBJ2-7, with unresolved D. The ends were cut back, 2 bases at V and 6 bases at J, with 11 bases in the middle. Germline lookup yields CDR1 MNHEY and CDR2 SMNVEV (reference sequence). The CDR3 is 13 residues long. The CDR3 is CASSLAPLAEQYF. In DNA, the CDR3 is TGTGCCAGCAGTTTAGCCCCGCTTGCCGAGCAGTACTTC.

V is TRBV27 and J is TRBJ1-5; TRBD1 might be the D (6 bases). With 6 bases removed from V and 2 bases from J, the gap between germline ends came to 17 bases. This CDR3 spans 16 amino acids. Germline assignment: CDR1 MNHEY and CDR2 SMNVEV (reference sequence). The CDR3 protein is CASSPITEGGNQPQHF. In DNA form, the CDR3 reads TGTGCCAGCAGCCCGATAACGGAGGGGGGCAATCAGCCCCAGCATTTT.

The chain recombines TRBV9 with TRBJ2-3, with D possibly TRBD1 on 6 matching bases. The germline V gene encodes CDR1 SGDLS and CDR2 YYNGEE. The CDR3 runs 15 residues. V gave up 3 bases and J gave up 1 base, with 12 bases separating them. The CDR3 sequence is CASSADSLGTDTQYF. The CDR3 nucleotides are TGTGCCAGCAGCGCGGACAGTCTCGGCACAGATACGCAGTATTTT.

The chain recombines TRBV15 with TRBJ2-1; the D is unclear. V lost 8 bases, J lost 3 bases, and 11 bases lay in between. CDR1 and CDR2 (germline): LNHNV, YYDKDF (reference sequence). The CDR3 totals 13 residues. CDR3 residues: CATSEIFYNEQFF. CDR3 in DNA: TGTGCCACCTCAGAAATCTTCTACAATGAGCAGTTCTTC.

The rearrangement uses TRBV7-2 and TRBJ2-5; 8 nucleotides align to TRBD2. The ends lost 3 bases at V and 1 base at J; junction bases unmatched: 10. Germline CDR1 and CDR2: SGHTA and FQGNSA. The CDR3 is 17 amino acids. CDR3 nucleotide sequence: TGTGCCAGCAGCTTGGGATACAGCGGGAGAGCCCAAGAGACCCAGTACTTC. As protein: CASSLGYSGRAQETQYF.

The chain carries TRBV9 and TRBJ1-2; possible D gene TRBD1, 5 bases. Trimming removed 4 bases from V and 4 bases from J, with 14 bases in between. The germline gives CDR1 SGDLS, CDR2 YYNGEE. The CDR3 consists of 14 residues. The CDR3 is CASSTGGGIYGYTF. CDR3 bases: TGTGCCAGCAGCACCGGGGGGGGGATCTATGGCTACACCTTC.

This chain connects TRBV6-5 to TRBJ2-3, with D unclear. The CDR3 sequence is 15 residues long. The V and J ends lost 4 bases and 7 bases respectively, with 18 bases between them. The germline gives CDR1 MNHEY, CDR2 SVGAGI. CDR3 bases: TGTGCCAGCAGTTCACTGGGTGGGGATGGCTATACGCAGTATTTT. As protein: CASSSLGGDGYTQYF.

The chain carries TRBV11-2 and TRBJ1-2, with a weak D call TRBD1 (6 bases). Germline assignment: CDR1 SGHAT and CDR2 FQNNGV. The CDR3 has 14 amino acids. With 2 bases removed from V and 3 bases from J, the gap between germline ends came to 10 bases. The CDR3 nucleotides are TGTGCCAGCAGCTTACCATACAGGGACTATGGCTACACCTTC. Translated: CASSLPYRDYGYTF.

The chain links TRBV7-9 to TRBJ1-1; D is ambiguous. Germline lookup yields CDR1 SEHNR and CDR2 FQNEAQ (reference sequence). The CDR3 has 14 residues. V was pared by 5 bases and J by 7 bases, with 17 bases between. As DNA, the CDR3 is TGTGCCAGCAGCCGAGATGGCCGAGGCGATGAAGCTTTCTTT. It codes for CASSRDGRGDEAFF.

The rearrangement joins TRBV28 to TRBJ2-7; tentatively, D is TRBD1 (6 bases). This CDR3 region has 14 residues. Per germline, CDR1 MDHEN and CDR2 SYDVKM. V was trimmed by 3 bases and J by 0 bases, leaving 9 bases between them. CDR3 amino acids: CASSLQGSSYEQYF. The CDR3 DNA reads as TGTGCCAGCAGTTTGCAGGGGAGCTCCTACGAGCAGTACTTC.

The chain has TRBV7-2 and TRBJ1-2; D unresolved. V shed 1 base and J shed 8 bases, with 17 bases lying between them. The CDR3 sequence is 15 residues long. Germline lookup yields CDR1 SGHTA and CDR2 FQGNSA. CDR3 region: CASSLVGQDLRGYTF. CDR3 in DNA: TGTGCCAGCAGCTTAGTCGGGCAAGACCTTCGGGGCTACACCTTC. Drawing the rest from reference TRBV7-2 and TRBJ1-2, the complete variable domain is GAGVSQSPSNKVTEKGKDVELRCDPISGHTALYWYRQSLGQGLEFLIYFQGNSAPDKSGLPSDRFSAERTGGSVSTLTIQRTQQEDSAVYLCASSLVGQDLRGYTFGSGTRLTVV.

This clonotype came up a few times. The chain carries TRBV5-5 and TRBJ2-1, with 13 bases fitting TRBD2. CDR1 is SGHKS, CDR2 YYEKEE, per germline (reference sequence). V was clipped by 5 bases and J by 2 bases; unmatched bases: 4. There are 16 residues in the CDR3. The DNA for the CDR3 is TGTGCCAGCAGTTCCACTAGCGGGAGGGCCTACAATGAGCAGTTCTTC. Translation gives CASSSTSGRAYNEQFF.

The chain uses TRBV18 and TRBJ2-3; no clear D. CDR1 is KGHSH, CDR2 LQKENI, per germline. The CDR3 totals 13 residues. With 3 bases removed from V and 0 bases from J, the gap between germline ends came to 4 bases. The CDR3 loop is CASSPDSTDTQYF. CDR3 sequence (DNA): TGTGCCAGCTCACCCGATAGCACAGATACGCAGTATTTT.

Only one count was recorded for this clonotype. The chain combines TRBV30 with TRBJ1-2; D is uncertain. The CDR3 totals 9 residues. Germline V lookup: CDR1 GTSNPN, CDR2 SVGIG (reference sequence). V gave up 5 bases and J gave up 8 bases, with 6 bases separating them. The CDR3 sequence is CAWLEGYTF. The CDR3 DNA sequence: TGTGCCTGGCTTGAGGGCTACACCTTC.